This T cell receptor beta chain was documented in a study of T cells in Graves' hyperthyroidism and ophthalmopathy. Amplification yielded TCR beta CDR3 regions, with RNA transcripts as the source. First-round RT-PCR targeting the TCR CDR3 was performed with the HTBI primer set. TCRdb fed the multiplex PCR reads into MiXCR, producing one record per CDR3 protein. The sample comprises more than 500,000 distinct CDR3 sequences, about 15% of which are singletons, and 25% to 30% rests with the top ten. Diagnoses rested on clinical symptoms, serum thyroxine and TRAb, thyroid ultrasound and orbital computed tomography. In germline, CDR1 is KGHSH, CDR2 LQKENI. V was pared by 3 bases and J by 7 bases, with 11 bases of the junction left unmatched. The CDR3 is 15 residues long.

This clonotype was sampled from a woman between 25 and 40 years old with Graves' ophthalmopathy. The chain links TRBV18 to TRBJ1-2, with 7 positions matching TRBD1. Input material: blood. The CDR3 spells CASSPSTGEVSGYTF. The DNA of the CDR3 is TGTGCCAGCTCACCTTCAACAGGGGAGGTTTCTGGCTACACCTTC.